These 21 T cell receptor beta chains were all obtained from the same sample, sequenced in a study of T-cell memory formation after mild COVID-19. One entry per CDR3 protein results from TCRdb running MiXCR on the 5' RACE reads. The data show a few hundred thousand distinct CDR3 sequences, roughly 15% seen once. What was sequenced was PBMCs or a T cell subset sorted from them (not recorded which). Receptor source: a young man who had mild COVID-19 (a few samples of this study predate the infection). Cell type and time point are not known.

This clonotype was seen a handful of times. The chain recombines TRBV7-2 with TRBJ2-3; 12 bases fit TRBD2. J lost 2 bases, V lost 1 base, and 13 bases had no gene match. The CDR3 length is 20 residues. CDR1 and CDR2 (germline): SGHTA, FQGNSA. CDR3 DNA: TGTGCCAGCAGCTTAGTAGGGTCGGCGACTAGCGGGGGACACACAGATACGCAGTATTTT. This encodes CASSLVGSATSGGHTDTQYF.

This clonotype came up a few times. The rearrangement links TRBV10-3 to TRBJ2-3, with 10 bases lining up with TRBD2. The CDR3 has 15 residues. Trimming at V came to 6 bases and at J to 6 bases, leaving 9 bases not matched to a gene. Germline-derived CDR1 and CDR2 are ENHRY and SYGVKD. The CDR3 is CAIRLSGGRADTQYF. The CDR3 bases are TGTGCCATCAGACTTAGCGGGGGGCGGGCGGATACGCAGTATTTT.

V and J are TRBV6-5 and TRBJ2-7; no definite D call. The CDR3 extends over 14 amino acids. Germline V gives CDR1 MNHEY, CDR2 SVGAGI. Trimming removed 8 bases from V and 0 bases from J, with 14 bases in between. CDR3 DNA sequence: TGTGCCAGCCGAAGGTCCAGGAGCTCCTACGAGCAGTACTTC. This codes for CASRRSRSSYEQYF.

The rearrangement links TRBV6-5 to TRBJ2-7, with 8 bases matching TRBD2. The CDR3 consists of 14 residues. The V and J ends lost 6 bases and 7 bases, in that order; junction bases with no gene match: 11. The germline V gene encodes CDR1 MNHEY and CDR2 SVGAGI. CDR3 sequence reads: CASSLGSGAGEQYV. The CDR3 DNA sequence: TGTGCCAGCAGCCTTGGTAGCGGGGCTGGGGAGCAGTACGTC.

This clonotype was recorded a few times. The V call is TRBV12-3 or TRBV12-4, the J call TRBJ2-7, with D uncertain. V was shortened by 1 base and J by 3 bases, with 4 bases between the two germline ends. The CDR3 contains 12 residues. This CDR3 reads CASSLGIYEQYF. CDR3 DNA: TGTGCCAGCAGTTTAGGAATCTACGAGCAGTACTTC.

This clonotype was detected only a few times. J is TRBJ1-1 and V is TRBV29-1; the D gene is possibly TRBD1 (6 bases). V was trimmed by 4 bases and J by 0 bases, leaving 15 bases between them. CDR3 size: 15 residues. Per germline, CDR1 SQVTM and CDR2 ANQGSEA. The CDR3 here is CSVAGAGHMNTEAFF. The CDR3 DNA is TGCAGCGTTGCAGGGGCCGGGCACATGAACACTGAAGCTTTCTTT.

The chain joins TRBV7-2 to TRBJ2-5; 8 bases are a match to TRBD2. Germline trimming cut 5 bases from V and 7 bases from J; bases unmatched to any gene: 9. Germline CDR1 is SGHTA and CDR2 is FQGNSA. CDR3 length: 14 residues. The CDR3 loop is CASSPGAGGWTQYF. The CDR3 coding sequence is TGTGCCAGCAGCCCCGGGGCGGGGGGTTGGACCCAGTACTTC.

The V and J genes are TRBV4-1 and TRBJ2-5; TRBD1 is a possible D gene (6 bases). The V gene's germline CDR1 is MGHRA and CDR2 YSYEKL. Trimming stripped 3 bases from V and 2 bases from J, with 19 bases between. The CDR3 runs 17 residues. In DNA form, the CDR3 reads TGCGCCAGCAGCCACGGATACACCCCGGACAGACAAGAGACCCAGTACTTC. It encodes CASSHGYTPDRQETQYF.

This clonotype came up a few times. The chain couples TRBV18 to TRBJ1-3, with 8 nucleotides matching TRBD1. CDR1 and CDR2 (germline): KGHSH, LQKENI. This CDR3 is built from 14 residues. The junction had 3 bases not matched to a gene; V was cut back by 6 bases and J by 2 bases. CDR3 nucleotides: TGTGCCAGCTCGACAGGGGCGGCTGGAAACACCATATATTTT. This gives the protein CASSTGAAGNTIYF.

This clonotype was picked up one time. The chain joins TRBV5-1 to TRBJ1-6; D may be TRBD1 (6 bases). This CDR3 region has 14 residues. Germline CDR1 SGHRS, CDR2 YFSETQ. Trimming removed 4 bases at V and 7 bases at J, with 12 bases between. The DNA for the CDR3 is TGCGCCAGCAGCCCCTGGGGGGGCAATTCACCCCTCCACTTT. This codes for CASSPWGGNSPLHF.

This clonotype was detected a few times. CDR3 loop: CASSQFFVGEREVGNQPQHF. CDR3 sequence (DNA): TGCGCCAGCAGCCAGTTTTTCGTCGGGGAAAGGGAAGTTGGCAATCAGCCCCAGCATTTT. This chain joins TRBV4-1 and TRBJ1-5; no clear D gene. Germline CDR1 MGHRA, CDR2 YSYEKL. Between the trimmed V and J ends, which lost 3 bases and 2 bases, there was a span of 26 bases. This CDR3 region has 20 residues.

V usage is TRBV7-9 and J usage is TRBJ2-1, with TRBD1 matching over 8 bases. Trimming at V came to 1 base and at J to 11 bases, leaving 7 bases not matched to a gene. This CDR3 has 14 amino acids. The germline V gene has CDR1 SEHNR and CDR2 FQNEAQ (reference sequence). CDR3 sequence reads: CASSLVPGGYQQFF. In nucleotides, the CDR3 is TGTGCCAGCAGCTTAGTTCCAGGGGGCTATCAGCAGTTCTTC. The full variable domain, in which reference TRBV7-9 and TRBJ2-1 provide the parts outside the CDR3, is DTGVSQNPRHKITKRGQNVTFRCDPISEHNRLYWYRQTLGQGPEFLTYFQNEAQLEKSRLLSDRFSAERPKGSFSTLEIQRTEQGDSAMYLCASSLVPGGYQQFFGPGTRLTVL.

The V and J genes are TRBV5-1 and TRBJ1-1; D might be TRBD1 (6 bases). The V and J ends lost 0 bases and 4 bases respectively, with 16 bases between them. The CDR3 extends over 16 amino acids. Germline CDR1 is SGHRS and CDR2 is YFSETQ. CDR3 amino acids: CASSLALEGGGTEAFF. CDR3 DNA sequence: TGCGCCAGCAGCTTGGCCCTGGAGGGGGGGGGCACTGAAGCTTTCTTT.

This clonotype has more than one count but fewer than ten. The chain combines TRBV12-3 or TRBV12-4 with TRBJ2-3, with 10 nucleotides matching TRBD2. CDR3 length: 18 residues. J was trimmed by 0 bases and V by 4 bases; bases with no gene match: 10. CDR3 region: CASSSPSAGGSSTDTQYF. The CDR3 DNA sequence: TGTGCCAGCAGTTCCCCCTCAGCGGGGGGGAGTAGCACAGATACGCAGTATTTT.

This clonotype was observed a few times. This sequence joins TRBV5-1 and TRBJ2-7; 7 positions match TRBD2. J gave up 2 bases and V 0 bases, and 8 bases lay outside the gene matches. The CDR3 loop spans 16 amino acids. Germline CDR1 SGHRS, CDR2 YFSETQ. The CDR3, as DNA: TGCGCCAGCAGCTTGGCCAGCAGCGGGGAAACCTACGAGCAGTACTTC. Encoded protein: CASSLASSGETYEQYF.

This chain connects TRBV27 to TRBJ1-4, with TRBD1 identical over 9 bases. V lost 5 bases to trimming and J lost 7 bases; unmatched junction nucleotides: 8. The V gene's germline CDR1 is MNHEY and CDR2 SMNVEV (reference sequence). This CDR3 spans 15 amino acids. CDR3 residues: CASSPLPGQGEKLFF. CDR3 nucleotide sequence: TGTGCCAGCAGTCCTTTACCGGGACAGGGTGAAAAACTGTTTTTT.

This clonotype was seen a handful of times. This CDR3 is CASSPGGVANYGYTF. As DNA, the CDR3 is TGTGCCAGCAGCCCCGGGGGGGTAGCTAACTATGGCTACACCTTC. The chain is built from TRBV7-6 and TRBJ1-2; maybe TRBD1 (5 bases). V was shortened by 5 bases and J by 0 bases, with 13 bases between the two germline ends. This CDR3 comprises 15 residues. Germline V lookup: CDR1 SGHVS, CDR2 FNYEAQ.

The chain joins TRBV29-1 to TRBJ2-1, with 8 bases matching TRBD2. Trimming removed 0 bases from V and 9 bases from J; junction bases left unmatched: 10. Germline V CDR1 and CDR2: SQVTM, ANQGSEA. The CDR3 runs 15 residues. Written as DNA, the CDR3 is TGCAGCGTTGAAGATTTCCAGCGGGAGTACGGTGAGCAGTTCTTC. It is translated as CSVEDFQREYGEQFF.

The chain joins TRBV5-5 to TRBJ2-5; D not resolved. This CDR3 spans 13 amino acids. Per the germline V gene, CDR1 is SGHKS and CDR2 is YYEKEE (reference sequence). V was cut by 3 bases and J by 4 bases, with 10 bases left in between. The CDR3 nucleotides read TGTGCCAGCAGCTCACCCGACGGAGAGACCCAGTACTTC. Its translation is CASSSPDGETQYF.

There are a few counts of this clonotype. The V and J genes are TRBV3-1 and TRBJ2-3; 9 bases fit TRBD1. The CDR3 has 13 residues. With V trimmed by 6 bases and J by 4 bases, 2 bases remained unmatched. Germline values: CDR1 LGHDT, CDR2 YNNKEL (reference sequence). The CDR3 reads CASRGTGSDTQYF. CDR3 nucleotides: TGTGCCAGCAGGGGGACAGGGTCAGATACGCAGTATTTT.

This clonotype was recorded a few times. V is TRBV19 and J is TRBJ2-5; 8 bases line up with TRBD1. Germline CDR1 is LNHDA and CDR2 is SQIVND (reference sequence). The junction had 3 bases not matched to a gene; V was cut back by 5 bases and J by 4 bases. This CDR3 is built from 13 residues. The CDR3 DNA reads as TGTGCCAGTAGTGAGACAGGGGCAGAGACCCAGTACTTC. Its protein product is CASSETGAETQYF.